The rows below give T cell receptor beta chains drawn from one sample of a study of control samples from healthy donors and cancer patients. Some clones are missing from TCRdb's copy, which holds only in-frame ones; the method was immunoSEQ multiplex PCR. The sample has 70,000 to 75,000 clones, roughly 87% seen once; the top ten hold 4%. Sequencing was performed on blood. The receptors here all came from a woman aged 45 to 65 in good health. CDR3s include the opening cysteine and the closing phenylalanine or tryptophan. The order of the fields is V gene, D gene, J gene, clone size, CDR3 DNA, CDR3 protein. D genes are given only for firm matches. Clone size appears in some rows only: once, few, many, or a class for an expanded clone.

>TRBV25-1|.|TRBJ1-2|once
TGTGCCAGCAGTGTCGGGGGGGCGTGGAACTATGGCTACACCTTC
CASSVGGAWNYGYTF
>TRBV30|TRBD1|TRBJ2-7|.
TGTGCCTGGAGTCGAGGGACAGGGGGCTACGAGCAGTACTTC
CAWSRGTGGYEQYF
>TRBV24-1|TRBD2|TRBJ2-1|.
TGTGCCACCAGTCTCTCGGGACTAGCGACGAATGAGCAGTTCTTC
CATSLSGLATNEQFF
>TRBV5-4|.|TRBJ1-1|.
TGTGCCAGCAGCTTGACGACGGTTAACACTGAAGCTTTCTTT
CASSLTTVNTEAFF
>TRBV11-2|TRBD1|TRBJ2-7|.
TGTGCCAGCAGCTTAGGGGACAGGATCTACGAGCAGTACTTC
CASSLGDRIYEQYF
>TRBV7-9|.|TRBJ1-1|.
TGTGCCAGCAGCTTACAGGGAGACACTGAAGCTTTCTTT
CASSLQGDTEAFF
>TRBV5-5|.|TRBJ2-3|once
TGTGCCAGCAGCTTTGGGTCTAGCACAGATACGCAGTATTTT
CASSFGSSTDTQYF
>TRBV3-1/TRBV3-2|.|TRBJ1-2|few
TGTGCCAGCAGCCAGGGACCCACACGTGGCTACACCTTC
CASSQGPTRGYTF
>TRBV9|TRBD2|TRBJ2-2|.
TGTGCCAGCAGGCTAGCGGGAGGGGAAGGCGGGGAGCTGTTTTTT
CASRLAGGEGGELFF
>TRBV5-1|.|TRBJ2-7|.
TGCGCCAGCAGCAGGGACACCCACTCCTACGAGCAGTACTTC
CASSRDTHSYEQYF
>TRBV5-8|.|TRBJ1-5|.
TGTGCCAGCAGCTTGGGTGGCAGCCCTGATCAGCCCCAGCATTTT
CASSLGGSPDQPQHF
>TRBV19|TRBD1|TRBJ2-5|.
TGTGCCAGTAGCCGGATACAGGGGGCGCTTGGAGAGACCCAGTACTTC
CASSRIQGALGETQYF
>TRBV5-4|.|TRBJ2-6|.
TGTGCCAGCAGCTTGCAATCTGGGGCCAACGTCCTGACTTTC
CASSLQSGANVLTF
>TRBV27|TRBD1|TRBJ1-2|.
TGTGCCAGCAGTTTATCGGGGGACAGGGGGCGAGGCTACACCTTC
CASSLSGDRGRGYTF
>TRBV7-2|.|TRBJ2-7|once
TGTGCCAGCAGCTTAAATTCGGGGACCACGAGCATCTACGAGCAGTACTTC
CASSLNSGTTSIYEQYF
>TRBV7-9|TRBD1|TRBJ2-3|.
TGTGCCAGCAGCCGTGGGACAGGTGGTAGCGCTGTGCCAGATACGCAGTATTTT
CASSRGTGGSAVPDTQYF
>TRBV25-1|.|TRBJ1-4|.
TGTGCCAGCAGTGCCCAGGGCGGGCCTAATGAAAAACTGTTTTTT
CASSAQGGPNEKLFF
>TRBV7-9|TRBD1|TRBJ2-2|once
TGTGCCAGCAGCCAGAGGGGGACAGGGGACACCGGGGAGCTGTTTTTT
CASSQRGTGDTGELFF
>TRBV7-9|.|TRBJ1-2|.
TGTGCCAGCAGCCGGACGGATATGGACTATGGCTACACCTTC
CASSRTDMDYGYTF
>TRBV15|TRBD2|TRBJ2-1|.
TGTGCCACCAGCAGAGAACTAGCGGGAACCAATGAGCAGTTCTTC
CATSRELAGTNEQFF